This is a list of T cell receptor beta chains from one sample in a study of blood T cell repertoires in COVID-19. Repertoires were generated with immunoSEQ multiplex PCR, while TCRdb's copy carries only in-frame clones and drops some. The table lists hundreds of thousands of clones, less than 90% of them singletons. The material sequenced was PBMCs or T cells enriched from blood (not recorded which). The receptors shown here come from a woman aged 40 to 49 who had recovered from COVID-19. The conserved cysteine and the conserved F or W are not part of the CDR3 here. The D gene is left open where the match is weak.

D gene	J gene	V gene	CDR3 protein
TRBD1	TRBJ2-1	TRBV7-6	ASSLASWDRGYNEQF
.	TRBJ2-1	TRBV9	ASSPRTGDNEQF
.	TRBJ1-2	TRBV12-3/TRBV12-4	ASSPAQSIGYT
TRBD2	TRBJ2-1	TRBV7-7	ASSLGTSGRSEQF
TRBD1	TRBJ2-2	TRBV11-3	ASSTGTGGDRGELF
TRBD1	TRBJ1-4	TRBV28	ASSTPGGGEKLF
.	TRBJ2-5	TRBV7-2	ASNYPGSATQY
.	TRBJ2-3	TRBV5-4	ASSFTSSTDTQY
.	TRBJ1-4	TRBV19	ASRDTGLSTNEKLF
TRBD2	TRBJ2-1	TRBV2	ASSEVAGTTSSYNEQF
TRBD2	TRBJ2-2	TRBV7-2	ATSILATNTGELF
.	TRBJ2-1	TRBV11-2	ASSPGERASYNEQF
TRBD2	TRBJ2-1	TRBV7-2	ASSLGSGRTGEQF
TRBD2	TRBJ2-2	TRBV2	ASSGASGRADTGELF
.	TRBJ2-2	TRBV30	AWSQQLSTGELF
TRBD1	TRBJ2-1	TRBV19	ASSPGQGPDYNEQF
.	TRBJ1-1	TRBV28	ASSFRRAGNAF
TRBD2	TRBJ2-7	TRBV4-1	ASSQGQGGTSNEQY
.	TRBJ1-5	TRBV6-6	ASTPGEGSNQPQH
TRBD1	TRBJ2-1	TRBV18	ASSTPGQAYNEQF
TRBD2	TRBJ2-7	TRBV30	ARRTSGKNEQY
TRBD2	TRBJ2-2	TRBV7-9	ASSSLVSGRAGDTGELF
.	TRBJ2-2	TRBV6-4	ASSDSTGSGELF
.	TRBJ2-2	TRBV5-1	ASSLWGPGELF
.	TRBJ1-3	TRBV10-3	AIRPTPSSGNTIY
TRBD2	TRBJ2-1	TRBV14	ASSQVSGRVNEQF
.	TRBJ1-1	TRBV7-8	ASSLVRVWAEAF
.	TRBJ1-5	TRBV5-1	ASSLDGLSNQPQH
.	TRBJ1-2	TRBV2	ASRAGWGGYT
TRBD1	TRBJ1-6	TRBV30	AWEKTQGFGSPLH
.	TRBJ1-1	TRBV20-1	SAWAYTEAF
.	TRBJ2-1	TRBV7-9	ASSLASGYEQF
TRBD2	TRBJ2-3	TRBV6-4	ASSEVSGTPTDTQY
TRBD2	TRBJ2-3	TRBV13	ASSFLAGVSTDTQY
TRBD2	TRBJ2-3	TRBV11-2	ASSLASGSDTQY
TRBD1	TRBJ2-2	TRBV7-9	ASSSSGTVNTGELF
TRBD1	TRBJ1-1	TRBV4-2	ASSQERQGEAF
.	TRBJ1-1	TRBV6-6	ASNPAGGNTEAF
TRBD1	TRBJ1-1	TRBV11-2	ASSLVKGLDRADTEAF
TRBD1	TRBJ2-1	TRBV7-9	ASIPYGTGNGNEQF
.	TRBJ2-7	TRBV21-1	ASSKRQAGRNEQY
TRBD2	TRBJ2-2	TRBV7-2	ASSVSGTNTGELF
.	TRBJ2-3	TRBV11-2	ASSPQGRQY
TRBD2	TRBJ2-3	TRBV7-3	ASSFRGGSSDTQY
TRBD2	TRBJ2-1	TRBV11-2	ASSLTGLAGDEQF
TRBD1	TRBJ1-3	TRBV11-3	ASSRDRELSGNTIY
.	TRBJ1-2	TRBV5-4	ASSLSGNYGYT
TRBD2	TRBJ2-1	TRBV2	ASSETSGITNEQF
.	TRBJ1-5	TRBV19	ASNSDTQPQH
TRBD1	TRBJ1-6	TRBV5-6	ASSRRQGVNSPLH
.	TRBJ1-2	TRBV27	ASSFAVNYGYT
.	TRBJ2-2	TRBV19	ASSRRDTGELF
.	TRBJ1-3	TRBV19	ASTISFSSGNTIY
.	TRBJ2-5	TRBV27	ASGQSTRSETQY
.	TRBJ1-1	TRBV13	ASSFNRGMNTEAF
.	TRBJ1-5	TRBV10-1	ASSESRVDQPQH
TRBD1	TRBJ2-1	TRBV5-1	ASSLGTGPRYEQF